The subject of this entry is one TCR beta chain. What it binds is unknown. The CDR3 is 14 amino acids. Per the germline V gene, CDR1 is LGHNA and CDR2 is YNFKEQ. V lost 3 bases to trimming and J lost 7 bases; unmatched junction nucleotides: 6. The sample comes from a study of post-analysis software for immune sequencing data. Findings and caveats of the study: In patients, TRBV5-6, TRBV5-1 and TRBV20-1 belonged to five TRBV segments found more frequently than in controls.

Unique molecular identifiers tagged the TCR beta cDNA libraries. A single record per CDR3 protein comes from TCRdb applying MiXCR to the PCR reads. The table lists hundreds of thousands of distinct CDR3 sequences, 30% of them singletons, with around 0.6% in the top ten. The origin of this receptor is a girl under 18 with multiple sclerosis. The material sequenced was blood. V gene TRBV4-2 combines with J gene TRBJ2-1; 7 bases map to TRBD1. The CDR3 region is CASSQTGTVNEQFF. As DNA, the CDR3 is TGTGCCAGCAGCCAGACCGGGACAGTGAATGAGCAGTTCTTC.